A selection of T cell receptor gamma chains follows, all from one sample in a study of Vδ1+ human thymocytes. TCRdb re-identified clones in the multiplex PCR reads via CATT. The sample lists 25,000 to 30,000 gamma-chain clones, around 20% seen once, with roughly 2% in the top ten. The sequencing sample was made of Vdelta1+ gamma-delta thymocytes from the thymus. The source of these receptors is a boy younger than two who had congenital heart surgery. Both conserved end residues are part of each CDR3. Each record gives: V gene, J gene, CDR3 length, CDR3 protein.

TRGV4	TRGJ1/TRGJ2	14	CATWDGPIYYKKLF
TRGV4	TRGJ1/TRGJ2	13	CATWDGPYYKKLF
TRGV9	TRGJ1/TRGJ2	13	CALWEVDYLKKLF
TRGV5	TRGJ1/TRGJ2	13	CATWDRPRDKKLF
TRGV3	TRGJ1/TRGJ2	11	CATWDKHKKLF
TRGV4	TRGJ1/TRGJ2	14	CATWDGPRVYKKLF
TRGV2	TRGJ1/TRGJ2	13	CATWDGLGYKKLF
TRGV4	TRGJ1/TRGJ2	11	CATWDASKKLF
TRGV9	TRGJP	15	CALWAGALGKKIKVF
TRGV4	TRGJ1/TRGJ2	13	CATWDGPTNKKLF
TRGV8	TRGJP1	15	CATWDNIGTGWFKIF
TRGV8	TRGJP2	14	CATWGRGGDWIKTF
TRGV5	TRGJ1/TRGJ2	12	CATWELGYKKLF
TRGV5	TRGJP2	14	CATWAHSSDWIKTF
TRGV9	TRGJ1/TRGJ2	15	CALWEVLHLYYKKLF
TRGV4	TRGJ1/TRGJ2	13	CATWDGRICKKLF
TRGV9	TRGJ1/TRGJ2	13	CALWEPAYYKKLF
TRGV2	TRGJP2	13	CATWDGPDWIKTF
TRGV5	TRGJ1/TRGJ2	15	CATWDNTNIYYKKLF
TRGV3	TRGJ1/TRGJ2	14	CATWDRSDYYKKLF
TRGV8	TRGJ1/TRGJ2	11	CATWCFDKKLF
TRGV5	TRGJ1/TRGJ2	14	CATWDRGARVKKLF
TRGV3	TRGJ1/TRGJ2	14	CATWDSLNYYKKLF
TRGV9	TRGJ1/TRGJ2	23	CALWEVPHAMNNWVLPNYHKKLF
TRGV5	TRGJP2	20	CATWDRLTGPTGSSDWIKTF
TRGV8	TRGJ1/TRGJ2	15	CATWDPPRNGYKKLF
TRGV2	TRGJP	17	CATWDGLGRLGKKIKVF
TRGV5	TRGJ1/TRGJ2	15	CATWDIWPVYYKKLF
TRGV2	TRGJP2	13	CATWDVRDWIKTF
TRGV9	TRGJ1/TRGJ2	13	CALWEDFYYKKLF
TRGV3	TRGJP2	16	CATWDRRSSSDWIKTF
TRGV4	TRGJ1/TRGJ2	13	CATWDEGYYKKLF
TRGV3	TRGJ1/TRGJ2	15	CATWDRTPDYYKKLF
TRGV4	TRGJ1/TRGJ2	12	CATWPNYYKKLF
TRGV9	TRGJ1/TRGJ2	13	CALWEVRGHKKLF
TRGV4	TRGJ1/TRGJ2	14	CATWDLTNYYKKLF
TRGV3	TRGJP2	15	CATWDRHRGDWIKTF
TRGV9	TRGJ1/TRGJ2	13	CALWEVRDYKKLF
TRGV4	TRGJP2	14	CATWDGRRDWIKTF
TRGV5	TRGJP1	13	CATWVSTGWFKIF
TRGV3	TRGJ1/TRGJ2	13	CATWDNVYYKKLF
TRGV9	TRGJ1/TRGJ2	15	CALWEGDTPYYKKLF
TRGV2	TRGJ1/TRGJ2	9	CATWVLELF
TRGV3	TRGJ1/TRGJ2	14	CATWDRYGGYKKLF
TRGV9	TRGJ1/TRGJ2	14	CALWEVRNYYKKLF